Each of the 5 T cell receptor beta chains below was sequenced from the same sample in a study of OX40 agonist ivuxolimab in advanced cancers. The protocol was immunoSEQ multiplex PCR, while the TCRdb copy is restricted to in-frame clones and leaves out a portion. Altogether more than 35,000 clones are present, over 80% being singletons, with the ten largest covering roughly 7.3%. The sequencing here drew on CD4+ or CD8+ T cells sorted from blood, taken in a trial of the OX40 agonist ivuxolimab. The source of these receptors is an adult with an advanced solid tumor such as melanoma, head and neck, liver or kidney cancer.

The V call is TRBV5-8, the J call TRBJ2-7; D is undetermined. Germline assignment: CDR1 SGHTS and CDR2 YDEGEE. CDR3 length: 12 amino acids. Trimming removed 4 bases from V and 6 bases from J, with 11 bases in between. The CDR3 DNA reads as TGTGCCAGCAGCCGACGGGTAGGCGAGCAGTACTTC. Residues: CASSRRVGEQYF.

The chain joins TRBV4-1 to TRBJ1-5; TRBD1 might be the D (5 bases). Germline-derived CDR1 and CDR2 are MGHRA and YSYEKL. The CDR3 has 16 amino acids. The ends were cut back, 1 base at V and 2 bases at J, with 12 bases in the middle. CDR3 sequence reads: CASSQVALGGNQPQHF. Written as DNA, the CDR3 is TGCGCCAGCAGCCAAGTAGCCCTGGGGGGCAATCAGCCCCAGCATTTT.

V usage is TRBV19 and J usage is TRBJ2-1; D may be TRBD1 (7 bases). V was clipped by 1 base and J by 8 bases, with 15 bases between them. CDR3 length: 15 amino acids. Germline CDR1 is LNHDA and CDR2 is SQIVND (reference sequence). CDR3 in DNA: TGTGCCAGTAGTATAGCATGGGGCAGGGGGGATGAGCAGTTCTTC. Amino acid sequence: CASSIAWGRGDEQFF.

The V gene is TRBV6-4, the J gene TRBJ2-5; 9 bases line up with TRBD2. Per germline, CDR1 MRHNA and CDR2 SNTAGT. This CDR3 is built from 15 residues. V lost 3 bases and J lost 2; bases outside the gene matches: 4. CDR3 loop: CASSEIAGVQETQYF. CDR3 DNA sequence: TGTGCCAGCAGTGAAATAGCGGGAGTTCAAGAGACCCAGTACTTC.

This chain uses TRBV5-5 with TRBJ1-1, with 9 bases that match TRBD1. Trimming removed 3 bases from V and 4 bases from J; junction bases left unmatched: 13. Germline assignment: CDR1 SGHKS and CDR2 YYEKEE (reference sequence). CDR3 length: 17 amino acids. The CDR3 DNA reads TGTGCCAGCAGCTACGTCCCGGGACAGGGAGCCTCCACTGAAGCTTTCTTT. Its protein is CASSYVPGQGASTEAFF.